The 24 T cell receptor beta chains below all came from one sample that was sequenced in a study of T cells after yellow fever vaccination. TCRdb reprocessed the 5' RACE reads with MiXCR, giving one entry per CDR3 protein. The table lists about 160,000 distinct CDR3 sequences, 6% to 7.5% of them singletons. The sequences come from CD4+ T cells sorted from PBMCs, collected 5 days after the first yellow fever vaccination. Receptor source: a man aged 18 to 35 who received the YFV17D yellow fever vaccine.

This clonotype was observed at least ten times. This chain joins TRBV29-1 and TRBJ2-3; TRBD2 matches 9 bases. Germline lookup yields CDR1 SQVTM and CDR2 ANQGSEA. This CDR3 comprises 12 residues. Trimming took 1 base from V and 11 from J; bases not matched to a gene: 4. The CDR3 spells CSVEVVSGRQYF. CDR3 DNA: TGCAGCGTTGAAGTCGTTAGCGGGAGGCAGTATTTT.

The table lists this clonotype with many counts. J is TRBJ2-1 and V is TRBV11-1, with D hard to call. The V gene lost 1 base and the J gene lost 0 bases, with 19 bases spanning the gap. The length of the CDR3 is 19 residues. CDR1 is SGHAT and CDR2 is FQDESV in the germline V gene (reference sequence). The CDR3 bases are TGTGCCAGCAGCTTAGACTCCCGCAAGAACTGGAGCTCCTACAATGAGCAGTTCTTC. Translation: CASSLDSRKNWSSYNEQFF.

The gene calls are TRBV11-2 and TRBJ2-1; 8 bases match TRBD2. The CDR3 contains 16 residues. CDR1 and CDR2 (germline): SGHAT, FQNNGV. After removal of 6 bases from V and 0 bases from J, the junction contained 7 bases not matched to a gene. CDR3 nucleotide sequence: TGTGCCAGCAGGTTAACGGGGGGGAGCTCCTACAATGAGCAGTTCTTC. Its protein is CASRLTGGSSYNEQFF. Full variable domain (rest looked up from reference TRBV11-2 and TRBJ2-1): EAGVAQSPRYKIIEKRQSVAFWCNPISGHATLYWYQQILGQGPKLLIQFQNNGVVDDSQLPKDRFSAERLKGVDSTLKIQPAKLEDSAVYLCASRLTGGSSYNEQFFGPGTRLTVL.

V gene TRBV7-8 combines with J gene TRBJ2-3, with D uncertain. The CDR3 extends over 13 amino acids. Germline V gene lookup returns CDR1 SGHVS and CDR2 FQNEAQ. Trimming removed 5 bases at V and 0 bases at J, with 6 bases between. The CDR3 is CASSGSSTDTQYF. CDR3 in DNA: TGTGCCAGCAGCGGATCTAGCACAGATACGCAGTATTTT. The whole variable domain, filled in from reference TRBV7-8 and TRBJ2-3, reads GAGVSQSPRYKVAKRGQDVALRCDPISGHVSLFWYQQALGQGPEFLTYFQNEAQLDKSGLPSDRFFAERPEGSVSTLKIQRTQQEDSAVYLCASSGSSTDTQYFGPGTRLTVL.

This clonotype was recorded at least ten times. CDR3 sequence (DNA): TGTGCCAGCAGTGCTAGCGGGGTAGAGACCCAGTACTTC. Amino acids: CASSASGVETQYF. V usage is TRBV2 and J usage is TRBJ2-5, with 9 nucleotides matching TRBD2. V lost 4 bases, J lost 4 bases, and 1 base stayed unmatched. This CDR3 is built from 13 residues. Germline V gives CDR1 SNHLY, CDR2 FYNNEI.

This clonotype was counted ten times or more. The rearrangement links TRBV6-2 or TRBV6-3 to TRBJ1-6; D perhaps matches TRBD1 (6 bases). This CDR3 has 15 amino acids. Germline V gene sequence: CDR1 MNHEY, CDR2 SVGEGT. Trimming pared 5 bases from V and 7 bases from J, leaving 15 bases between. CDR3 amino acids: CASSGHRDRNSPLHF. The CDR3 DNA reads as TGTGCCAGCAGTGGCCACAGGGATCGCAATTCACCCCTCCACTTT.

This rearrangement joins TRBV2 to TRBJ1-1, with a tentative D call TRBD1 (6 bases). Germline CDR1 and CDR2: SNHLY and FYNNEI. The germline V and J ends were trimmed by 4 bases and 4 bases, with 10 bases remaining between them. This CDR3 is built from 13 residues. The CDR3 spells CASSAQGTTEAFF. CDR3 DNA: TGTGCCAGCAGTGCTCAGGGGACCACTGAAGCTTTCTTT.

This clonotype was counted a few times. V usage is TRBV7-9 and J usage is TRBJ2-2; weak D call: TRBD2 (5 bases). Trimming took 4 bases from V and 5 from J, leaving 14 bases between them. The germline CDR1 and CDR2 sequences are SEHNR and FQNEAQ (reference sequence). The CDR3 loop spans 15 amino acids. CDR3 bases: TGTGCCAGCAGCTCAAGGATCGGGGAAACCGGGGAGCTGTTTTTT. This codes for CASSSRIGETGELFF.

This chain connects TRBV20-1 to TRBJ1-1; the match to TRBD1 covers 9 bases. V lost 0 bases and J lost 4; bases outside the gene matches: 6. The germline gives CDR1 DFQATT, CDR2 SNEGSKA (reference sequence). CDR3 size: 15 residues. CDR3 residues: CSARDPGQGGTEAFF. As DNA, the CDR3 is TGCAGTGCTAGAGACCCGGGACAGGGTGGCACTGAAGCTTTCTTT.

This clonotype was seen at least ten times. CDR3 residues: CASSLIVRTAILGTDTQYF. Here the CDR3 DNA reads TGTGCCAGCAGCTTAATCGTCAGGACAGCCATTTTGGGCACAGATACGCAGTATTTT. The chain has TRBV11-1 and TRBJ2-3, with D perhaps TRBD1 (6 bases). Trimming cost V 2 bases and J 1 base, with 22 bases left between them. The V gene's germline CDR1 is SGHAT and CDR2 FQDESV (reference sequence). The CDR3 runs 19 residues.

The chain joins TRBV25-1 to TRBJ1-1; D gene uncertain. The CDR3 is made up of 14 amino acids. The germline V gene has CDR1 MGHDK and CDR2 SYGVNS. With 6 bases removed from V and 6 bases from J, the gap between germline ends came to 17 bases. The CDR3 DNA sequence: TGTGCCAGCAGGGGTCTCAGAGGCCTGGCTGAAGCTTTCTTT. This translates into CASRGLRGLAEAFF.

There are many counts of this clonotype. V and J are TRBV7-2 and TRBJ2-7, with D possibly being TRBD1 (7 bases). CDR1 and CDR2 from the germline V gene are SGHTA and FQGNSA. The CDR3 has 13 amino acids. V gave up 4 bases and J gave up 3 bases, with 10 bases separating them. Written as DNA, the CDR3 is TGTGCCAGCAGCTCAGGGGGGCTCTACGAGCAGTACTTC. Protein sequence: CASSSGGLYEQYF.

The chain employs TRBV11-1 and TRBJ2-5; 12 nucleotides agree with TRBD2. The CDR3 sequence is 18 residues long. Trimming removed 5 bases from V and 5 bases from J; junction bases left unmatched: 15. CDR1 is SGHAT and CDR2 is FQDESV in the germline V gene (reference sequence). The CDR3 sequence is CASSTRVPSGGARETQYF. The CDR3 nucleotides are TGTGCCAGCAGCACCAGAGTCCCTAGCGGGGGGGCTCGGGAGACCCAGTACTTC.

The rearrangement joins TRBV7-2 to TRBJ2-7; D unclear. The V gene lost 5 bases and the J gene lost 5 bases, with 10 bases spanning the gap. The CDR3 length is 12 residues. From germline, CDR1 is SGHTA and CDR2 FQGNSA. In nucleotides, the CDR3 is TGTGCCAGCAGCCCAACCGCCCACGAGCAGTACTTC. Amino acid sequence: CASSPTAHEQYF.

This clonotype was seen ten or more times. The genes are TRBV7-2 and TRBJ1-6, with D uncertain. CDR3 length: 15 amino acids. The V end lost 0 bases, the J end lost 7 bases, and 10 bases lay between the germline ends. The germline CDR1 and CDR2 sequences are SGHTA and FQGNSA. The CDR3 region has the DNA TGTGCCAGCAGCTTAGCGGTCGTTGGGAATTCACCCCTCCACTTT. It translates to CASSLAVVGNSPLHF.

This clonotype was counted at least ten times. This rearrangement joins TRBV14 to TRBJ1-1; D not certain. V was trimmed by 0 bases and J by 8 bases, leaving 7 bases between them. This CDR3 has 12 amino acids. Germline loops: CDR1 SGHDN, CDR2 FVKESK. CDR3 in DNA: TGTGCCAGCAGCCAAGATTCCAGAGAAGCTTTCTTT. This encodes CASSQDSREAFF.

This clonotype was found many times. The chain couples TRBV4-2 to TRBJ1-2, with a possible D match to TRBD1 (6 bases). CDR1 LGHNA and CDR2 YNFKEQ come from the germline V gene. V lost 0 bases and J lost 12, with 14 bases in between. The CDR3 sequence is 13 residues long. In DNA form, the CDR3 reads TGTGCCAGCAGCCAAGACCAGGGGATAAGTCACACCTTC. The encoded protein is CASSQDQGISHTF.

The chain carries TRBV7-2 and TRBJ1-3; D gene ambiguous. The CDR3 has 15 amino acids. V lost 5 bases to trimming and J lost 0 bases, with 11 bases between them. CDR1 and CDR2 from the germline V gene are SGHTA and FQGNSA. This CDR3 is CASSTGLSSGNTIYF. The CDR3 DNA sequence: TGTGCCAGCAGCACCGGGCTTAGCTCTGGAAACACCATATATTTT.

This clonotype was counted many times. V usage is TRBV7-6 and J usage is TRBJ1-3; D call uncertain. Per the germline V gene, CDR1 is SGHVS and CDR2 is FNYEAQ. The CDR3 spans 16 residues. V dropped 5 bases and J dropped 0 bases, with 14 bases sitting between them. CDR3 loop: CASSQVGFDSGNTIYF. The CDR3 DNA reads as TGTGCCAGCAGCCAAGTGGGCTTCGACTCTGGAAACACCATATATTTT.

This clonotype was recorded at least ten times. The chain links TRBV18 to TRBJ1-6; D call uncertain. Germline assignment: CDR1 KGHSH and CDR2 LQKENI. This CDR3 region has 18 residues. Trimming pared 3 bases from V and 0 bases from J, leaving 15 bases between. CDR3 residues: CASSPTSVRSSYNSPLHF. CDR3 nucleotide sequence: TGTGCCAGCTCACCCACCTCAGTTCGGAGCTCCTATAATTCACCCCTCCACTTT.

The table lists this clonotype with many counts. The chain's CDR3 is CASVGASNQPQHF. DNA of the CDR3: TGTGCCAGCGTCGGGGCCAGCAATCAGCCCCAGCATTTT. The rearrangement links TRBV27 to TRBJ1-5; D is possibly TRBD1 (5 bases). CDR3 length equals 13 residues. CDR1 is MNHEY, CDR2 SMNVEV, per germline (reference sequence). The V gene lost 8 bases and the J gene lost 1 base, with 9 bases spanning the gap.

The gene calls are TRBV7-2 and TRBJ1-1; D remains ambiguous. CDR3 length: 15 residues. Between the trimmed V and J ends, which lost 4 bases and 0 bases, there was a span of 12 bases. CDR1 and CDR2 (germline): SGHTA, FQGNSA. CDR3 sequence (DNA): TGTGCCAGCAGCTCCGCCCCTACAGTGAACACTGAAGCTTTCTTT. This codes for CASSSAPTVNTEAFF. Full variable domain (rest looked up from reference TRBV7-2 and TRBJ1-1): GAGVSQSPSNKVTEKGKDVELRCDPISGHTALYWYRQSLGQGLEFLIYFQGNSAPDKSGLPSDRFSAERTGGSVSTLTIQRTQQEDSAVYLCASSSAPTVNTEAFFGQGTRLTVV.

The CDR3 DNA reads as TGTGCCTGGAGGTCGTACAATGAGCAGTTCTTC. Translating gives CAWRSYNEQFF. V and J are TRBV30 and TRBJ2-1; no clear D. The CDR3 is 11 amino acids. V lost 3 bases and J lost 4, with 4 bases in between. The germline V gene encodes CDR1 GTSNPN and CDR2 SVGIG (reference sequence).

This rearrangement joins TRBV12-3 or TRBV12-4 to TRBJ1-1, with D perhaps TRBD1 (6 bases). V lost 3 bases, J lost 3 bases, and 11 bases lay in between. This CDR3 contains 14 residues. The CDR3 is CASSFMRGDTEAFF. In nucleotides, the CDR3 is TGTGCCAGCAGTTTTATGAGGGGGGACACTGAAGCTTTCTTT.